This TCR beta chain was captured in a study of T cells in Graves' hyperthyroidism and ophthalmopathy. Across the whole study: Peripheral blood was acquired at first diagnosis, ahead of any therapy whatsoever. The study's findings and limits: Peripheral blood also featured most of the thyroid clonotypes expanded above 0.001.

Diagnostic assessment was based on clinical symptoms, serum thyroxine and TRAb, thyroid ultrasound and orbital computed tomography. Using around 10 ml of fresh peripheral blood, PBMCs were prepared. Amplified TCR beta CDR3 regions came from RNA transcripts. A first-round RT-PCR of the TCR CDR3 used the HTBI primer set. TCRdb ran MiXCR on the multiplex PCR reads and lists one entry per CDR3 protein. The sample records 550,000 to 800,000 distinct CDR3 sequences, roughly a sixth being singletons. This CDR3 contains 15 residues. CDR1 and CDR2 from the germline V gene are MNHNS and SASEGT. V lost 7 bases and J lost 1, with 13 bases in between. Comment on this clonotype: What it recognizes is unknown.

The source material was blood. The clonotype comes from a man aged 45-60 years with Graves' hyperthyroidism. J is TRBJ2-2 and V is TRBV6-1, with D perhaps TRBD1 (5 bases). In DNA form, the CDR3 reads TGTGCCAGCAAAGATCAGGGATGGAACACCGGGGAGCTGTTTTTT. Its protein is CASKDQGWNTGELFF.